The sequence of this T cell receptor (beta chain) was determined in a study of radiation and T cells in renal cell carcinoma. Data came from immunoSEQ multiplex PCR; TCRdb stores just in-frame clones and leaves some out. The sample lists 13,000 to 15,000 clones; 62% were seen once. This clone was detected once. The treatment was: treatment-naive control, cytoreductive nephrectomy. Specimen: tumor tissue, collected from a patient whose treatment was nephrectomy without radiotherapy. This clonotype was obtained from a man in his fifties or sixties with renal cell carcinoma.

The CDR3 spells CASSLLGLRETQYF. In DNA form, the CDR3 reads TGTGCCAGCAGTTTATTAGGGCTACGAGAGACCCAGTACTTC. The chain recombines TRBV27 with TRBJ2-5; D uncertain. V was clipped by 1 base and J by 4 bases, with 10 bases between them. Germline CDR1 is MNHEY and CDR2 is SMNVEV (reference sequence). The CDR3 is 14 amino acids.